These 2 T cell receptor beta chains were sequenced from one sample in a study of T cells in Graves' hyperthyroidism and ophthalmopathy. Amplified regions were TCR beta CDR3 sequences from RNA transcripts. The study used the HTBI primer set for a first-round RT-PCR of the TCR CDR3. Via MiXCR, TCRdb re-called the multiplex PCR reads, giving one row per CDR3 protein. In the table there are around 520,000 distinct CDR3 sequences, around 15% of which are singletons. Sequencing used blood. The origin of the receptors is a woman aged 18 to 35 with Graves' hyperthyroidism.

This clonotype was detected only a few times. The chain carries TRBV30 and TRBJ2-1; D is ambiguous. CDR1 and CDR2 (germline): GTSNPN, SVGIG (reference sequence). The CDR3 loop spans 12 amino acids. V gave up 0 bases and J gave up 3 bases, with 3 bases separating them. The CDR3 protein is CAWSVLYNEQFF. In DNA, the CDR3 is TGTGCCTGGAGTGTACTCTACAATGAGCAGTTCTTC.

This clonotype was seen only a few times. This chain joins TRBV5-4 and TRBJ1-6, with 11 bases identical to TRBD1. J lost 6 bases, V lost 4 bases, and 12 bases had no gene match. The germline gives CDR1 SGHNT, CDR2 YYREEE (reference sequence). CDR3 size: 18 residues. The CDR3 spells CASSLGQGAHYSNSPLHF. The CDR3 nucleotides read TGTGCCAGCAGCCTTGGACAGGGGGCGCATTATTCTAATTCACCCCTCCACTTT.